Listed here are 22 T cell receptor beta chains from one sample, sequenced in a study of cytomegalovirus exposure and HLA in healthy donors. Researchers ran the PCR with 60 Vbeta and 13 Jbeta primers. Sequencing was performed with immunoSEQ multiplex PCR; in TCRdb, only in-frame clones are kept and a portion is missing. The sample contains around 140,000 clones, approximately 10% of which appear only once. Specimen: PBMCs. The receptors originated from a woman aged 40-49 years in good health and CMV-seropositive.

Only a few counts were recorded for this clone. The rearrangement uses TRBV6-5 and TRBJ2-3, with a possible D match to TRBD2 (7 bases). Trimming cost V 7 bases and J 2 bases, with 13 bases left between them. The V gene's germline CDR1 is MNHEY and CDR2 SVGAGI. The CDR3 is 14 amino acids. Here the CDR3 DNA reads TGTGCCAGCACCGCTCGGGGGGCCACAGATACGCAGTATTTT. It specifies CASTARGATDTQYF.

This clone has more than one count but fewer than ten. This sequence joins TRBV19 and TRBJ1-1; D not resolved. CDR1 is LNHDA and CDR2 is SQIVND in the germline V gene (reference sequence). Trimming shortened V by 5 bases and J by 3 bases, and 10 bases separated the two germline ends. The CDR3 totals 13 residues. The CDR3 region is CASSPKRDTEAFF. The CDR3 nucleotides are TGTGCCAGTAGTCCAAAACGGGACACTGAAGCTTTCTTT. The entire variable domain, with the rest obtained from reference TRBV19 and TRBJ1-1, is as follows: DGGITQSPKYLFRKEGQNVTLSCEQNLNHDAMYWYRQDPGQGLRLIYYSQIVNDFQKGDIAEGYSVSREKKESFPLTVTSAQKNPTAFYLCASSPKRDTEAFFGQGTRLTVV.

V is TRBV5-5 and J is TRBJ2-2; 9 bases are shared with TRBD1. The length of the CDR3 is 14 residues. Per germline, CDR1 SGHKS and CDR2 YYEKEE (reference sequence). V shed 6 bases, J shed 5 bases, and the junction held 5 bases outside the gene matches. This CDR3 reads CASTWDRVTGELFF. As DNA, the CDR3 is TGTGCCAGCACCTGGGACAGGGTAACCGGGGAGCTGTTTTTT. Full variable domain (remainder filled in from reference TRBV5-5 and TRBJ2-2): DAGVTQSPTHLIKTRGQQVTLRCSPISGHKSVSWYQQVLGQGPQFIFQYYEKEERGRGNFPDRFSARQFPNYSSELNVNALLLGDSALYLCASTWDRVTGELFFGEGSRLTVL.

This chain uses TRBV6-1 with TRBJ2-1; TRBD2 agrees at 11 bases. Germline V CDR1 and CDR2: MNHNS, SASEGT. CDR3 size: 14 residues. Trimming at V came to 6 bases and at J to 3 bases, leaving 1 base not matched to a gene. The CDR3 nucleotides are TGTGCCAGCAGCCTAGCGGGGGGCTACAATGAGCAGTTCTTC. Amino acids: CASSLAGGYNEQFF.

This sequence joins TRBV6-4 and TRBJ1-1; the D gene is possibly TRBD1 (5 bases). Per the germline V gene, CDR1 is MRHNA and CDR2 is SNTAGT. The V end was cut by 4 bases, the J end by 6 bases, with 12 bases between. CDR3 size: 13 residues. The CDR3 loop reads CASSVGAGAEAFF. The CDR3 bases are TGTGCCAGCAGTGTCGGGGCGGGAGCTGAAGCTTTCTTT.

CDR3 DNA: TGTGCCAGTAGTATATTAGGCGGCATCCTTGAAGCTTTCTTT. Its translation: CASSILGGILEAFF. The genes are TRBV19 and TRBJ1-1; D unclear. Germline-derived CDR1 and CDR2 are LNHDA and SQIVND (reference sequence). The V end lost 2 bases, the J end lost 7 bases, and 14 bases lay between the germline ends. The CDR3 covers 14 residues.

In its sample, this clone was seen a few times. This chain's CDR3 is CASSEIREDTQYF. CDR3 DNA: TGTGCCAGCAGTGAAATACGGGAAGATACGCAGTATTTT. V usage is TRBV6-1 and J usage is TRBJ2-3; maybe TRBD2 (5 bases). This CDR3 is built from 13 residues. Germline V CDR1 and CDR2: MNHNS, SASEGT. V lost 2 bases and J lost 5, with 8 bases in between.

This clone was seen more than once but under ten times. The chain combines TRBV2 with TRBJ1-5, with D perhaps matching TRBD1 (5 bases). The germline CDR1 and CDR2 sequences are SNHLY and FYNNEI. V shed 2 bases and J shed 5 bases, with 10 bases lying between them. This CDR3 comprises 14 residues. The chain's CDR3 is CASSETTVDQPQHF. In DNA form, the CDR3 reads TGTGCCAGCAGTGAAACGACAGTTGATCAGCCCCAGCATTTT.

The chain uses TRBV5-4 and TRBJ1-2; the D gene is possibly TRBD1 (5 bases). The CDR3 is 15 amino acids. Trimming stripped 0 bases from V and 3 bases from J, with 12 bases between. Germline V CDR1 and CDR2: SGHNT, YYREEE (reference sequence). The CDR3 spells CASSLGQGPHYGYTF. In nucleotides, the CDR3 is TGTGCCAGCAGCTTGGGGCAGGGTCCCCACTATGGCTACACCTTC.

This clone occurred a few times. The chain couples TRBV5-1 to TRBJ1-2, with D hard to call. CDR3 length: 13 residues. CDR1 and CDR2 from the germline V gene are SGHRS and YFSETQ. The germline V and J ends were trimmed by 0 bases and 8 bases, with 11 bases remaining between them. The CDR3 coding sequence is TGCGCCAGCAGCTTGGACGGTTATGAAGGCTACACCTTC. It is translated as CASSLDGYEGYTF.

Only a few counts were recorded for this clone. The CDR3 nucleotides read TGTGCCATCAGTGACAGGGGGCAGGGTGAAAAACTGTTTTTT. Encoded protein: CAISDRGQGEKLFF. This chain connects TRBV10-3 to TRBJ1-4; 8 bases are a match to TRBD1. The length of the CDR3 is 14 residues. Germline loops: CDR1 ENHRY, CDR2 SYGVKD. V lost 3 bases to trimming and J lost 7 bases; unmatched junction nucleotides: 4.

The chain is built from TRBV4-1 and TRBJ1-1; tentatively, D is TRBD1 (6 bases). Germline CDR1 and CDR2: MGHRA and YSYEKL. The CDR3 loop spans 15 amino acids. Trimming left V 3 bases short and J 3 bases short, with 14 bases between. CDR3 nucleotides: TGCGCCAGCAGCCACCCGGGACAAAGAGACACTGAAGCTTTCTTT. This codes for CASSHPGQRDTEAFF.

The genes are TRBV27 and TRBJ2-1, with 7 bases identical to TRBD1. The CDR3 contains 13 residues. Trimming took 6 bases from V and 2 from J; bases not matched to a gene: 1. CDR1 is MNHEY, CDR2 SMNVEV, per germline (reference sequence). The chain's CDR3 is CASSQGAYNEQFF. For the CDR3, the DNA is TGTGCCAGCAGCCAGGGGGCCTACAATGAGCAGTTCTTC.

The rearrangement joins TRBV5-8 to TRBJ2-3; no firm D call. There are 17 residues in the CDR3. Trimming left V 0 bases short and J 1 base short, with 15 bases between. From germline, CDR1 is SGHTS and CDR2 YDEGEE. The CDR3 nucleotides read TGTGCCAGCAGCTTGGGCACGAGTCGCGGCCGCACAGATACGCAGTATTTT. Encoded protein: CASSLGTSRGRTDTQYF. The full variable domain, with the rest looked up from reference TRBV5-8 and TRBJ2-3, is EAGVTQSPTHLIKTRGQQATLRCSPISGHTSVYWYQQALGLGLQFLLWYDEGEERNRGNFPPRFSGRQFPNYSSELNVNALELEDSALYLCASSLGTSRGRTDTQYFGPGTRLTVL.

This chain joins TRBV18 and TRBJ2-7; D call uncertain. Germline CDR1 reads KGHSH; CDR2 reads LQKENI. The CDR3 has 17 residues. The V end was cut by 3 bases, the J end by 0 bases, with 18 bases between. CDR3 DNA: TGTGCCAGCTCACCTCCTCCGACATCTTCAAACTCCTACGAGCAGTACTTC. It codes for CASSPPPTSSNSYEQYF.

This clone was observed a few times. The chain employs TRBV7-2 and TRBJ2-1; 12 bases agree with TRBD2. This CDR3 region has 15 residues. Unmatched junction bases numbered 8, after V lost 5 bases and J lost 9 bases. Germline CDR1 is SGHTA and CDR2 is FQGNSA. The CDR3 DNA follows: TGTGCCAGCAGCACCCGACTAGCGGGGGCCACTGAGCAGTTCTTC. Amino acid sequence: CASSTRLAGATEQFF.

The J gene is TRBJ1-1, the V gene TRBV11-3; 8 nucleotides line up with TRBD1. The CDR3 has 16 residues. With V trimmed by 5 bases and J by 1 base, 9 bases remained unmatched. Germline assignment: CDR1 SGHNT and CDR2 YENEEA. In DNA form, the CDR3 reads TGTGCCAGCAGCGCCCGGACAGGGTCGGGGAACACTGAAGCTTTCTTT. This gives the protein CASSARTGSGNTEAFF.

The chain recombines TRBV7-2 with TRBJ2-2; 14 positions agree with TRBD2. The CDR3 totals 18 residues. V was pared by 5 bases and J by 1 base, with 6 bases of the junction left unmatched. Per the germline V gene, CDR1 is SGHTA and CDR2 is FQGNSA. CDR3 bases: TGTGCCAGCAGCCAGCCGGGGACTAGCGGGGGGAACACCGGGGAGCTGTTTTTT. Residues: CASSQPGTSGGNTGELFF. The variable domain in full, completed from reference TRBV7-2 and TRBJ2-2, reads GAGVSQSPSNKVTEKGKDVELRCDPISGHTALYWYRQSLGQGLEFLIYFQGNSAPDKSGLPSDRFSAERTGGSVSTLTIQRTQQEDSAVYLCASSQPGTSGGNTGELFFGEGSRLTVL.

In this sample, this clone turned up a few times. This chain connects TRBV7-6 to TRBJ2-5, with D tentatively TRBD2 (6 bases). V shed 1 base and J shed 2 bases, with 8 bases lying between them. CDR3 length: 14 amino acids. Per germline, CDR1 SGHVS and CDR2 FNYEAQ. As DNA, the CDR3 is TGTGCCAGCAGCTTAGGTAGCGGTCAAGAGACCCAGTACTTC. Translating it yields CASSLGSGQETQYF. Full variable domain (remainder filled in from reference TRBV7-6 and TRBJ2-5): GAGVSQSPRYKVTKRGQDVALRCDPISGHVSLYWYRQALGQGPEFLTYFNYEAQQDKSGLPNDRFSAERPEGSISTLTIQRTEQRDSAMYRCASSLGSGQETQYFGPGTRLLVL.

This clone was recorded a few times. J is TRBJ2-7 and V is TRBV2; the match to TRBD1 covers 7 bases. V was pared by 7 bases and J by 2 bases, with 8 bases of the junction left unmatched. Germline lookup yields CDR1 SNHLY and CDR2 FYNNEI. The CDR3 length is 14 residues. DNA of the CDR3: TGTGCCAGCAAACCGACAGGGATTCCCTACGAGCAGTACTTC. Its translation: CASKPTGIPYEQYF.

In its sample, this clone was seen a few times. This rearrangement joins TRBV6-6 to TRBJ1-1; 7 nucleotides line up with TRBD1. This CDR3 has 14 amino acids. The germline gives CDR1 MNHNY, CDR2 SVGAGI (reference sequence). Trimming removed 8 bases from V and 4 bases from J; junction bases left unmatched: 10. In DNA form, the CDR3 reads TGTGCCAGCCAAGAACAACAGGGGATCACTGAAGCTTTCTTT. Translation gives CASQEQQGITEAFF.

This clone has more than one count but fewer than ten. The V gene is TRBV6-5, the J gene TRBJ2-7; the match to TRBD1 covers 9 bases. Per the germline V gene, CDR1 is MNHEY and CDR2 is SVGAGI. The CDR3 has 14 amino acids. V gave up 5 bases and J gave up 3 bases; unmatched junction bases: 5. The CDR3 region has the DNA TGTGCCAGCAGTGCCGGGACAGGGCACTACGAGCAGTACTTC. Translated, it gives CASSAGTGHYEQYF.